This T cell receptor (beta chain) is drawn from a study of blood T cell repertoires in COVID-19. As for the study in general: The origin of the acute and convalescent COVID-19 samples was the United States, Italy and Spain. In each case, the material was cDNA or gDNA derived from T cells, B-cell-depleted T cells, or PBMCs.

In the original analysis: Amplified reference gene primers provided the basis for estimating nucleated cell counts. TCRdb's copy holds only in-frame clones and misses some; the assay was immunoSEQ multiplex PCR. V, J and clone size are those of that table, while D and trimming were read from the DNA. This sample has 150,000 to 200,000 clones, with roughly 90% found just once. The age range of participants was 18 to 89 years, with residence in about two dozen US areas. V was clipped by 3 bases and J by 6 bases; unmatched bases: 6. The germline CDR1 and CDR2 sequences are LNHDA and SQIVND (reference sequence). The CDR3 covers 15 residues.

The V gene is TRBV19, the J gene TRBJ2-1; the match to TRBD2 covers 9 bases. This receptor was obtained from a woman aged 18-29 years who had recovered from COVID-19. The sequencing input was PBMCs or T cells enriched from blood (not recorded which). The CDR3, as DNA: TGTGCCAGTAGTATCAAGGGACTAGCAAGCAATGAGCAGTTCTTC. Its translation is CASSIKGLASNEQFF.